This T cell receptor beta chain was profiled in a study of cytomegalovirus exposure and HLA in healthy donors. Measured with immunoSEQ multiplex PCR; TCRdb has only the in-frame clones, and not every one. The sample lists approximately 210,000 clones, approximately 86% seen once, with just under 3% in the top ten. Germline V lookup: CDR1 MNHEY, CDR2 SMNVEV (reference sequence). This CDR3 is built from 18 residues. Trimming left V 4 bases short and J 4 bases short, with 20 bases between. The sequence was obtained from a woman aged 18-29 years in good health and CMV-seronegative. Sequenced input: PBMCs. The rearrangement joins TRBV27 to TRBJ2-6, with D possibly TRBD2 on 5 matching bases. The CDR3: CASSSTGPFLAGANVLTF. The CDR3 DNA follows: TGTGCCAGCAGTTCAACCGGGCCCTTCCTAGCAGGGGCCAACGTCCTGACTTTC.